A single TCR beta chain is shown here with its context. Its antigen is unknown. No qualities accompany the bases; no much larger clone lies one base away. TCRbeta CDR3 regions were amplified from genomic DNA by means of the immunoSEQ Assay, a bias-controlled multiplex PCR. The study's own analysis went as follows. The number of nucleated cells in each sample was estimated by amplification of reference gene primers within the assay. To quantify the absolute abundance of each unique TCRbeta CDR3 rearrangement, sequence reads were collapsed and filtered. For each sample, productive Simpson clonality was calculated by taking the square root of Simpson's diversity index across productive rearrangements. This is the immuneACCESS table as TCRdb keeps it, with only in-frame sequences that have V and J called. A part of the clones is gone; compared with another copy, unresolved V genes explain less than half, and the rest is unexplained. Clone size and V and J calls were adopted from that table, with D and trimming inferred from the DNA. Present in this sample are 300,000 to 350,000 clones, about 90% of which were seen just once. Less than 5.5% of the sample lies in the top ten.

These data belong to a study of blood T cell repertoires in COVID-19 (dated by TCRdb to the early 2020s). About the full investigation: The collaborator samples originated in the United States, Italy and Spain and spanned the acute and convalescent phases of COVID-19. The repertoires were released in a freely available public database intended as a resource for research on the immune response to SARS-CoV-2. Subjects who had been exposed to COVID-19, were actively infected with it, or had recovered from it provided the deeply sampled blood TCRbeta repertoires that made up the dataset. The prospective study material was composed of cDNA or gDNA derived from T cells, B-cell-depleted T cells, or PBMCs. HLA class I and class II types, where available, came from metadata supplied by the sample provider rather than from assay-based typing. Nearly every sample came with metadata listing a de-identified subject ID, COVID-19 status, age in years and sex. Samples were obtained from the ongoing ImmuneRACE study (first 160 participants) and from 950 to 1,500 subjects provided by 6 global collaborators. Broader findings and caveats from the paper: The quantity of clinical and demographic metadata differed by source and by participant and was supplied without curation.

The CDR3 has 17 amino acids, counting the end cysteine and phenylalanine. CDR3 DNA only is kept here, 51 bases in frame from base 1. V ends up 2 bases short and J 1 base short, with an unmatched junction base count of 13. Reading the germline V gene (reference sequence) gives CDR1 GTSNPN and CDR2 SVGIG. Participants in the prospective study were aged roughly 18 to 89 years, lived in about two dozen United States geographic areas, and enrolled through a virtual design. In the prospective study, participants were assigned to cohorts based on the clinical history participants reported in a screening survey and a study questionnaire. ImmuneRACE Cohort 3 recovered participants were defined by two consecutive negative NP/OP PCR tests, healthcare professional clearance, or symptom resolution. In the prospective study, whole blood, serum and a nasopharyngeal or oropharyngeal swab were collected from each participant by mobile phlebotomists. Over a roughly two-month period, participants in the prospective study had the option of providing additional blood draws and questionnaires. Blood samples from the prospective study were shipped frozen or at room temperature prior to DNA extraction.

Sequencing used PBMCs or T cells enriched from blood (not recorded which). The TCR comes from a man in his thirties or forties who had recovered from COVID-19. The chain joins TRBV30 to TRBJ1-2, and 7 bases in between align with TRBD1. The nucleotide sequence is TGTGCCTGGAGTACCCTAAGTAACAGGGGAAGTAACTATGGCTACACCTTC. Its protein is CAWSTLSNRGSNYGYTF.